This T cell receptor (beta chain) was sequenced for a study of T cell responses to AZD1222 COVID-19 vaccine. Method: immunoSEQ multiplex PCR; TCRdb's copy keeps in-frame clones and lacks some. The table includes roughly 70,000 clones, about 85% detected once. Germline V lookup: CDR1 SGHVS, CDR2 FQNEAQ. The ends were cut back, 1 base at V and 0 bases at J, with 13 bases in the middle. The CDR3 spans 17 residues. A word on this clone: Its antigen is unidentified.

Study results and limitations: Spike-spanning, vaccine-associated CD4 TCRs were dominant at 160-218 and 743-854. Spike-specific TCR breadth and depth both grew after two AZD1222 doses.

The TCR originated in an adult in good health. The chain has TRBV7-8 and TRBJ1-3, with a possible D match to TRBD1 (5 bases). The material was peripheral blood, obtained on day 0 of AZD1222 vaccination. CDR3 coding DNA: TGTGCCAGCAGCTTAGGATTGGGGCAGGCCTCTGGAAACACCATATATTTT. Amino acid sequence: CASSLGLGQASGNTIYF.